A selection of T cell receptor beta chains follows, all from one sample in a study of T cell repertoires in cytomegalovirus infection. TCRdb redid the calling of the reads with MiXCR, one entry per CDR3 protein. The data hold around 280,000 distinct CDR3 sequences, with 9.6% observed a single time. The sample was PBMCs. These TCRs come from a human donor in good health (CMV status not recorded). Some clones in this sample may be carry-over from other donors' samples. Both conserved end residues are part of each CDR3. The D gene is left open where the match is weak. Clone size is shown for a subset of rows, as once, few, many or a class of expanded clone.

CDR3 protein	CDR3 DNA	J gene	D gene	V gene	clone size
CASTGTGYWTEAFF	TGTGCCAGCACTGGCACAGGGTATTGGACTGAAGCTTTCTTT	TRBJ1-1	NA	TRBV25-1	NA
CASSPTRTGTEAFF	TGTGCCAGCAGTCCTACCCGGACAGGCACTGAAGCTTTCTTT	TRBJ1-1	TRBD1	TRBV12-3/TRBV12-4	many
CSARGTGSYNSPLHF	TGCAGTGCTAGAGGGACAGGGTCCTATAATTCACCCCTCCACTTT	TRBJ1-6	TRBD1	TRBV20-1	few
CASSRDFQETQYF	TGTGCCAGCAGCCGGGACTTCCAAGAGACCCAGTACTTC	TRBJ2-5	NA	TRBV14	many
CAGGGGARETQYF	TGTGCCGGGGGAGGGGGGGCGCGGGAGACCCAGTACTTC	TRBJ2-5	NA	TRBV7-8	many
CASSEMGGEQFF	TGTGCCAGCAGCGAGATGGGTGGTGAGCAGTTCTTC	TRBJ2-1	NA	TRBV7-3	many
CSVVETEGQPQHF	TGCAGCGTTGTAGAAACAGAGGGTCAGCCCCAGCATTTT	TRBJ1-5	NA	TRBV29-1	many
CASSSGGTGEHGYTF	TGTGCCAGCAGTTCAGGGGGGACAGGGGAACACGGCTACACCTTC	TRBJ1-2	TRBD1	TRBV28	NA
CASSTRTGQTYTLSNYGYTF	TGTGCCAGCAGCACACGGACAGGACAGACCTATACCTTGTCTAACTATGGCTACACCTTC	TRBJ1-2	TRBD1	TRBV5-6	few
CASSLVQGHEQYF	TGTGCCAGCAGCTTAGTTCAGGGCCACGAGCAGTACTTC	TRBJ2-7	NA	TRBV7-9	many
CASSLGAGYNSPLHF	TGTGCCAGCAGTTTAGGTGCAGGCTATAATTCACCCCTCCACTTT	TRBJ1-6	NA	TRBV12-3/TRBV12-4	few
CSARSLAGGPYNEQFF	TGCAGTGCTAGATCCCTAGCGGGGGGCCCCTACAATGAGCAGTTCTTC	TRBJ2-1	TRBD2	TRBV20-1	many
CASSFARFGNQPQHF	TGTGCCAGCAGTTTCGCGCGGTTCGGCAATCAGCCCCAGCATTTT	TRBJ1-5	NA	TRBV28	many
CASSQDGGAEGVRRAKNIQYF	TGCGCCAGCAGCCAAGACGGCGGGGCAGAAGGGGTGCGTCGGGCCAAAAACATTCAGTACTTC	TRBJ2-4	NA	TRBV4-3	many
CASSLAPAGAPQYF	TGTGCCAGCAGCTTGGCCCCGGCCGGGGCGCCCCAGTATTTT	TRBJ2-3	NA	TRBV5-5	few
CASSGGVNSKQFF	TGTGCCAGCAGTGGGGGGGTTAACTCTAAGCAGTTCTTC	TRBJ2-1	TRBD2	TRBV12-3/TRBV12-4	many
CASSSDRGKTQYF	TGTGCCAGCAGCTCGGACAGGGGAAAGACCCAGTACTTC	TRBJ2-5	TRBD1	TRBV7-2	many
CASSEDRSAKNIQYF	TGTGCCAGCAGCGAGGACAGATCAGCCAAAAACATTCAGTACTTC	TRBJ2-4	NA	TRBV5-6	many
CASSTTQGGNSPLHF	TGTGCCAGTAGTACGACACAGGGGGGGAATTCACCCCTCCACTTT	TRBJ1-6	TRBD1	TRBV19	NA
CASSYYRGQYNEQFF	TGTGCCAGCAGTTACTATCGGGGGCAGTACAATGAGCAGTTCTTC	TRBJ2-1	NA	TRBV6-2/TRBV6-3	NA
CASSSLDRGLGNIQYF	TGTGCCAGCAGTTCGCTAGACAGGGGGCTTGGAAACATTCAGTACTTC	TRBJ2-4	TRBD1	TRBV28	many
CSARKSRPGARAFF	TGCAGTGCTAGAAAATCGCGGCCAGGGGCAAGAGCTTTCTTT	TRBJ1-1	NA	TRBV20-1	many
CSVELERARGYTF	TGCAGCGTTGAACTTGAAAGGGCTCGGGGCTACACCTTC	TRBJ1-2	NA	TRBV29-1	NA
CSVPQGPTEAFF	TGCAGTGTTCCACAGGGCCCCACTGAAGCTTTCTTT	TRBJ1-1	NA	TRBV20-1	few
CASRLDRPNSPLHF	TGTGCCAGCAGACTCGACAGGCCTAATTCACCCCTCCACTTT	TRBJ1-6	NA	TRBV28	NA
CASSLEPGGGGNEQFF	TGTGCCAGCAGCTTAGAACCTGGGGGGGGGGGCAATGAGCAGTTCTTC	TRBJ2-1	TRBD2	TRBV7-2	many
CASSLGSSGHQPQHF	TGTGCCAGCAGTCTCGGGTCGTCAGGCCATCAGCCCCAGCATTTT	TRBJ1-5	NA	TRBV28	many
CSARDRADEAFF	TGCAGTGCTAGAGATCGAGCGGACGAAGCTTTCTTT	TRBJ1-1	NA	TRBV20-1	NA
CASVLTTDPGRAFF	TGTGCCAGCGTCCTTACCACTGATCCTGGTCGAGCTTTCTTT	TRBJ1-1	NA	TRBV7-9	many
CASSPLAEKVYNEQFF	TGTGCCAGCAGTCCCCTAGCGGAGAAAGTCTACAATGAGCAGTTCTTC	TRBJ2-1	TRBD2	TRBV28	many
CSARGVAGTTDTQYF	TGCAGTGCTAGGGGCGTAGCGGGGACCACAGATACGCAGTATTTT	TRBJ2-3	TRBD2	TRBV20-1	NA
CASSRRGGRTEAFF	TGTGCCAGCAGCCGGCGGGGGGGCCGCACTGAAGCTTTCTTT	TRBJ1-1	NA	TRBV13	NA
CSALGETGVEQFF	TGCAGTGCCCTGGGGGAAACGGGGGTTGAGCAGTTCTTC	TRBJ2-1	NA	TRBV20-1	few
CASSSTGQRNTGELFF	TGTGCCAGCTCATCTACAGGGCAAAGAAACACCGGGGAGCTGTTTTTT	TRBJ2-2	NA	TRBV18	NA
CASRPPGTISGNTIYF	TGTGCCAGCAGACCTCCCGGGACAATCTCTGGAAACACCATATATTTT	TRBJ1-3	NA	TRBV12-3/TRBV12-4	few
CATSRVDRGYTEAFF	TGTGCCACCAGCAGAGTCGACAGGGGGTACACTGAAGCTTTCTTT	TRBJ1-1	TRBD1	TRBV15	NA
CSARFTGYEQYF	TGCAGTGCCAGATTCACAGGGTACGAGCAGTACTTC	TRBJ2-7	NA	TRBV20-1	NA
CASSDLNTEAFF	TGTGCCAGCAGTGACTTGAACACTGAAGCTTTCTTT	TRBJ1-1	NA	TRBV25-1	many
CASSPWTDTQYF	TGTGCCAGCAGCCCTTGGACAGATACGCAGTATTTT	TRBJ2-3	NA	TRBV7-9	few
CASSPAVGGASPYEQYF	TGCGCCAGCAGTCCCGCGGTAGGGGGGGCTTCTCCCTACGAGCAGTACTTC	TRBJ2-7	NA	TRBV10-2	many
CASSLTRDRRKETQYF	TGTGCCAGCAGCTTAACCCGGGACAGGAGAAAAGAGACCCAGTACTTC	TRBJ2-5	TRBD1	TRBV7-3	many
CSVVQGGGYGYTF	TGCAGCGTTGTACAGGGTGGGGGCTATGGCTACACCTTC	TRBJ1-2	NA	TRBV29-1	many
CASSPQGVNEQFF	TGCGCCAGCAGCCCCCAGGGCGTCAATGAGCAGTTCTTC	TRBJ2-1	NA	TRBV4-1	NA
CSARPPRGPGSGGKNEQFF	TGCAGTGCGCGCCCCCCTCGCGGTCCGGGGAGCGGGGGGAAAAATGAGCAGTTCTTC	TRBJ2-1	TRBD2	TRBV20-1	NA
CASTSDMYGYTF	TGTGCCAGCACCTCGGACATGTATGGCTACACCTTC	TRBJ1-2	NA	TRBV28	NA
CASNRGLGVRDEQFF	TGCGCCAGCAACAGGGGACTGGGGGTTCGGGATGAGCAGTTCTTC	TRBJ2-1	NA	TRBV5-1	NA
CASSSGLAGGTQYF	TGTGCCAGCAGCTCAGGACTAGCGGGGGGAACGCAGTATTTT	TRBJ2-3	TRBD2	TRBV5-5	many
CASITGPWETQYF	TGTGCCAGCATAACGGGGCCGTGGGAGACCCAGTACTTC	TRBJ2-5	NA	TRBV2	NA
CASTESGHQPQHF	TGTGCCAGCACCGAATCGGGCCATCAGCCCCAGCATTTT	TRBJ1-5	NA	TRBV28	NA
CASSSGSGGTGELFF	TGTGCCAGCAGTTCAGGATCGGGGGGCACCGGGGAGCTGTTTTTT	TRBJ2-2	TRBD2	TRBV27	many
CSVRGLTGGQETQYF	TGCAGCGTTCGCGGACTTACCGGGGGTCAAGAGACCCAGTACTTC	TRBJ2-5	NA	TRBV29-1	NA
CSARDPQRGPSTDTQYF	TGCAGTGCTAGAGATCCCCAGCGGGGGCCAAGCACAGATACGCAGTATTTT	TRBJ2-3	TRBD2	TRBV20-1	few
CASSWGGGSETFF	NA	TRBJ1-1	NA	TRBV5-1	few
CASSRRGGRIEVEAFF	TGCGCCAGCAGCCGTCGGGGGGGGAGAATAGAGGTGGAAGCTTTCTTT	TRBJ1-1	NA	TRBV4-1	NA
CASSSGNTQYF	TGTGCCAGCAGCTCCGGTAATACGCAGTATTTT	TRBJ2-3	NA	TRBV7-3	NA
CSARESVNTEAFF	TGCAGTGCTAGAGAGTCCGTTAACACTGAAGCTTTCTTT	TRBJ1-1	NA	TRBV20-1	many
CASRADWGRGSYEQYF	TGTGCCAGCAGGGCTGATTGGGGCAGGGGGTCCTACGAGCAGTACTTC	TRBJ2-7	TRBD1	TRBV12-3/TRBV12-4	many
CASSIGRSSGANVLTF	TGTGCCAGTAGTATCGGCAGAAGCTCTGGGGCCAACGTCCTGACTTTC	TRBJ2-6	NA	TRBV19	NA
CASSSRTGARYGYTF	TGTGCCAGCAGTTCTAGGACAGGCGCCCGCTATGGCTACACCTTC	TRBJ1-2	TRBD1	TRBV5-4	many
CSAARTGENEKLFF	TGCAGTGCTGCCCGGACAGGGGAAAATGAAAAACTGTTTTTT	TRBJ1-4	TRBD1	TRBV20-1	NA